This T cell receptor beta chain is drawn from a study of T cells expressing NK-cell markers. Overall study context: Repertoires of TCR beta were obtained from T cells sorted as CD3+CD56+NKG2C+, CD3+CD56+NKG2C- and CD3+CD56-NKG2C+.

In regard to this clonotype: The antigen remains unidentified.

UMIs accompanied the 5'RACE template switching by which TCR beta cDNA was made. TCRdb derives one entry per CDR3 protein from the 5' RACE reads, leaving out DNA. In all, the sample yields about 160,000 distinct CDR3 sequences. The CDR3 runs to 16 residues. CDR1 and CDR2 (germline): SGHRS, YFSETQ. Study results and caveats: These same clonotypes (in several donors) also led the CD3+CD56-NKG2C+ fraction.

The sample comprised blood T cells: a sorted CD56 or NKG2C T cell subset, CD4+ or CD8+ T cells, or bulk PBMC T cells (not recorded which). This sequence originates from a woman aged 18 to 75 in good health. The chain employs TRBV5-1 and TRBJ2-2. CDR3 in amino acids: CASSLSGTGNTGELFF.